This T cell receptor beta chain appears in the sequencing data of a study of monozygotic twins with cystic fibrosis. Findings and caveats of the study: Low clonality (median around 0.009) suggested a mostly naive repertoire. Co-twins had the most similar V usage for 13 of 16 pairs, J for 8. Nucleotide-identical clonotype sharing was significantly higher within monozygotic CF twin pairs than between unrelated CF individuals.

The CDR3 has 14 amino acids. CDR1 and CDR2 from the germline V gene are MNHEY and SVGAGI. V gave up 0 bases and J gave up 6 bases; unmatched junction bases: 0. TCRdb keeps only in-frame clones here, not all; method: immunoSEQ multiplex PCR. The table lists some 31,000 clones, around four fifths of them singletons, with 0.88% in the top ten. On this clone itself: Its antigen remains unidentified.

Sequenced sample: blood. This sequence originates from a girl aged 2-10 years with cystic fibrosis. V usage is TRBV6-5 and J usage is TRBJ2-2, with 8 bases lining up with TRBD1. Here the CDR3 DNA reads TGTGCCAGCAGTTACTCACAGGGGGCCGGGGAGCTGTTTTTT. This codes for CASSYSQGAGELFF.